The 2 T cell receptor beta chains given below trace back to one sample, sequenced in a study of T cells expressing NK-cell markers. TCRdb reanalyzed the 5' RACE reads and collapses them to one entry per CDR3 protein, without DNA. Reported are 400,000 to 450,000 distinct CDR3 sequences; the ten largest clones contain about 7.1%. The specimen sequenced was blood T cells: a sorted CD56 or NKG2C T cell subset, CD4+ or CD8+ T cells, or bulk PBMC T cells (not recorded which). The receptor set was obtained from a woman aged 18-69 years in good health.

The chain combines TRBV5-6 with TRBJ2-3; without DNA, the TCRdb call of TRBD1 cannot be checked. Germline assignment: CDR1 SGHDT and CDR2 YYEEEE. The CDR3 is 15 residues long. The chain's CDR3 is CASSLGWGTTDTQYF.

The rearrangement uses TRBV6-5 and TRBJ2-7; TCRdb names TRBD1, which stays unverified in the absence of DNA. The CDR3 is 13 amino acids. Germline V CDR1 and CDR2: MNHEY, SVGAGI. The CDR3 here is CASSYRDKRMQYF.